Below are 15 T cell receptor beta chains sequenced from a single sample in a study of spatial heterogeneity in lung cancer (dated by TCRdb to the late 2010s). General findings and caveats noted by the study authors: The tumor nonsynonymous mutation count correlated with the number of expanded alpha and beta TCRs within the tumor.

The protocol used for the library was 5' RACE. TCRdb records NextSeq 500 as the sequencer. Clones were called with MiXCR by TCRdb after fastp trimmed the public reads at Q25, and only in-frame beta chains were retained. Records with the same CDR3 protein are collapsed into one entry carrying the most frequent genes and DNA. A total of 7,500 to 9,500 distinct CDR3 sequences appear in this sample, more than 4.5% of them only once. The leading ten clones occupy around 14% of the sample. The time point label here, explained by the study, means: sample taken at primary tumor resection. These receptors lack a known antigen. Here the sequenced sample was lung tumor tissue, taken at surgery. The source is a female donor with early-stage non-small cell lung cancer.

This clonotype was recorded many times. The chain couples TRBV6-5 to TRBJ2-3, with 8 nucleotides matching TRBD2. The CDR3 spans 14 residues. Per germline, CDR1 MNHEY and CDR2 SVGAGI. The V segment lost 8 bases and the J segment 0 bases; nucleotides outside the gene matches: 4. CDR3 DNA sequence: TGTGCCAGCGGGTCTAGCGGGAGCACAGATACGCAGTATTTT. Residues: CASGSSGSTDTQYF.

Judged by abundance, this clonotype is medium-sized. This chain links TRBV20-1 with TRBJ2-6, with 8 bases aligning to TRBD1. The ends lost 5 bases at V and 0 bases at J; junction bases unmatched: 9. The CDR3 is 17 amino acids. Germline lookup yields CDR1 DFQATT and CDR2 SNEGSKA (reference sequence). Written as DNA, the CDR3 is TGCAGTGCTGGCCGGACAGGGATTATCTCTGGGGCCAACGTCCTGACTTTC. Protein sequence: CSAGRTGIISGANVLTF.

This clonotype was observed at least ten times. The CDR3 DNA follows: TGTGCCAGCAGTTTAGCGGGGGGTTTTGAGCAGTTCTTC. Amino acids: CASSLAGGFEQFF. The rearrangement joins TRBV12-3 or TRBV12-4 to TRBJ2-1; maybe TRBD2 (6 bases). This CDR3 contains 13 residues. Between the trimmed V and J ends, which lost 0 bases and 9 bases, there was a span of 9 bases.

This clonotype has a count of ten or more. The V gene is TRBV7-2, the J gene TRBJ2-3; 8 bases map to TRBD2. With V trimmed by 4 bases and J by 0 bases, 0 bases remained unmatched. CDR3 size: 14 residues. Germline V gene data show CDR1 as SGHTA and CDR2 as FQGNSA. The CDR3 spells CASSSSGSTDTQYF. The CDR3 nucleotides are TGTGCCAGCAGCTCTAGCGGGAGCACAGATACGCAGTATTTT.

The sample holds many counts of this clonotype. Germline and junction disagree at one end, which may indicate a read error. CDR3: CASSLAGGSDTQYF. The DNA of the CDR3 is TGTGCCAGCAGTCTAGCGGGAGGGTCAGATACGCAGTATTTT. This chain links TRBV12-3 or TRBV12-4 with TRBJ2-3, with TRBD2 matching over 12 bases. This CDR3 comprises 14 residues.

This clonotype was recorded many times. The chain employs TRBV27 and TRBJ1-1; a weak D match, TRBD1 (6 bases). This CDR3 spans 13 amino acids. The V end was cut by 11 bases, the J end by 3 bases, with 16 bases between. Germline values: CDR1 MNHEY, CDR2 SMNVEV (reference sequence). The CDR3 bases are TGTGCCGCCAAGGGGAGGGGGGACACTGAAGCTTTCTTT. Its translation: CAAKGRGDTEAFF.

This clonotype has a count of ten or more. The chain is built from TRBV7-6 and TRBJ1-4; the D is unclear. This CDR3 contains 15 residues. V was shortened by 2 bases and J by 0 bases, with 7 bases between the two germline ends. The germline gives CDR1 SGHVS, CDR2 FNYEAQ. CDR3 residues: CASSLRASTNEKLFF. CDR3 DNA sequence: TGTGCCAGCAGCTTAAGGGCATCAACTAATGAAAAACTGTTTTTT.

This clonotype was recorded at least ten times. CDR3 DNA sequence: TGCAGTGCCCTGGAAGGGATTTTCTCCTACAATGAGCAGTTCTTC. Its protein product is CSALEGIFSYNEQFF. The V call is TRBV20-1, the J call TRBJ2-1; D remains unclear. V dropped 6 bases and J dropped 0 bases, with 15 bases sitting between them. The CDR3 length is 15 residues. The germline V gene has CDR1 DFQATT and CDR2 SNEGSKA (reference sequence).

This clonotype was counted at least ten times. The chain employs TRBV15 and TRBJ2-7; tentative D call: TRBD2 (7 bases). Trimming pared 0 bases from V and 2 bases from J, leaving 17 bases between. The CDR3 has 17 residues. Looked up from germline, CDR1 is LNHNV and CDR2 is YYDKDF (reference sequence). CDR3: CATSRDLWGGRPYEQYF. The CDR3 DNA reads TGTGCCACCAGCAGAGATCTCTGGGGGGGGCGCCCCTACGAGCAGTACTTC.

There are many counts of this clonotype. J is TRBJ2-7 and V is TRBV10-1; tentatively, D is TRBD1 (6 bases). Germline V gene lookup returns CDR1 WNHNN and CDR2 SYGVQD (reference sequence). The CDR3 spans 15 residues. Deletions cut 4 bases from V and 4 bases from J, with 17 bases between. CDR3 sequence reads: CASSGEQGSSYEQYF. The CDR3 DNA reads as TGCGCCAGCAGTGGAGAGCAGGGGTCTAGTTACGAGCAGTACTTC.

This clonotype was counted only a few times. This rearrangement joins TRBV20-1 to TRBJ2-7; 9 positions match TRBD1. Unmatched junction bases numbered 12, after V lost 4 bases and J lost 5 bases. Germline loops: CDR1 DFQATT, CDR2 SNEGSKA (reference sequence). This CDR3 has 15 residues. The CDR3 DNA reads TGCAGTGCTACCGGGACAGGGAATTCCCCCCACGAGCAGTACTTC. Translated, it gives CSATGTGNSPHEQYF.

Many counts were recorded for this clonotype. The genes are TRBV11-2 and TRBJ1-1; D remains ambiguous. Trimming removed 4 bases from V and 3 bases from J, with 15 bases in between. This CDR3 region has 15 residues. Per germline, CDR1 SGHAT and CDR2 FQNNGV. In DNA, the CDR3 is TGTGCCAGCAGCTCGGGGTGGCAGATCGACACTGAAGCTTTCTTT. Amino acids: CASSSGWQIDTEAFF.

This clonotype was seen repeatedly, ten times or more. This clone may be a read error of a much larger clone one base away. The chain combines TRBV10-3 with TRBJ1-2, with D possibly TRBD1 on 5 matching bases. Germline CDR1 is ENHRY and CDR2 is SYGVKD. The CDR3 length is 15 residues. CDR3 sequence (DNA): TGTGCCATCAGTGAGGGCCCAGGGATAAACTATGGCTACAACTTC. As protein: CAISEGPGINYGYNF.

Only a few counts were recorded for this clonotype. One base away lies a much larger clone, so this may be a sequencing read error. The chain couples TRBV3-1 to TRBJ1-2, with TRBD1 matching 7 bases. CDR3 length equals 16 residues. Germline CDR1 is LGHDT and CDR2 is YNNKEL (reference sequence). Here the CDR3 DNA reads TGTGCCAGCAGCCAAGAAGGAGGGGGCCCTCGGTATGGCTACAACTTC. This sequence encodes CASSQEGGGPRYGYNF.

This clonotype is labeled as medium-sized. The chain links TRBV10-3 to TRBJ1-4, with D hard to call. This CDR3 is 14 amino acids long. Germline V CDR1 and CDR2: ENHRY, SYGVKD. Trimming removed 2 bases at V and 0 bases at J, with 4 bases between. The CDR3 nucleotides are TGTGCCATCAGTGAGGAAACAACTAATGAAAAACTGTTTTTT. Protein: CAISEETTNEKLFF.